This TCR beta chain was documented in a study of identical twins. Findings and caveats of the study: Less excess twin sharing appeared in beta out-of-frame sequences. Conclusions leaned on cross-sectional statistical analysis and did not track the same donors over time.

MiXCR, applied by TCRdb to the 5' RACE reads, yields one record per CDR3 protein. The table lists around 490,000 distinct CDR3 sequences, more than 20% of them singletons. Donors uniformly comprised healthy Caucasians. Comment on this clonotype: Antigen unknown.

These data are also associated with another study on yellow fever vaccine responses in identical twins. That paper states: Twins' vaccine T cell responses were reported to seem partly convergent and partly personalized.

The sample comprised CD4+ T cells sorted from blood. This TCR was sampled from a woman aged 18-35 years in good health.

This chain's CDR3 is CASSSNTGGYSSYNEQFF. The CDR3 DNA is TGTGCCAGCAGTTCCAACACCGGGGGCTACAGCTCCTACAATGAGCAGTTCTTC. The rearrangement links TRBV25-1 to TRBJ2-1; D may match TRBD1 or TRBD2 (6 bases each). The CDR3 loop spans 18 amino acids. CDR1 and CDR2 from the germline V gene are MGHDK and SYGVNS. Trimming removed 5 bases from V and 0 bases from J, with 20 bases in between.